The next 21 T cell receptor beta chains were all read from a single sample in a study of beta chain features in type 1 diabetes. cDNA synthesis used the whole RNA isolate, giving expressed TCRB sequences. Some clones are missing from TCRdb's copy, which holds only in-frame ones; the method was immunoSEQ multiplex PCR. The sample yields 200,000 to 250,000 clones, about a tenth seen once. The sample comprised central memory CD4+ T cells from blood. Receptors originate from a man between 18 and 29 years old in good health.

The chain employs TRBV10-3 and TRBJ1-5; D gene ambiguous. CDR3 length equals 14 residues. V lost 2 bases and J lost 4, with 9 bases in between. Germline lookup yields CDR1 ENHRY and CDR2 SYGVKD. This CDR3 reads CAISERAENQPQHF. Here the CDR3 DNA reads TGTGCCATCAGTGAGAGGGCGGAGAATCAGCCCCAGCATTTT.

This clone was seen a few times. This chain joins TRBV7-9 and TRBJ2-3; perhaps TRBD2 as D (5 bases). This CDR3 contains 14 residues. V was pared by 2 bases and J by 2 bases, with 8 bases between. The germline gives CDR1 SEHNR, CDR2 FQNEAQ (reference sequence). The CDR3, as DNA: TGTGCCAGCAGCTTAAGTGACTACACAGATACGCAGTATTTT. It encodes CASSLSDYTDTQYF.

V gene TRBV11-1 combines with J gene TRBJ2-2, with 7 bases aligning to TRBD1. The CDR3 length is 16 residues. V trimming: 1 base; J trimming: 3 bases; junction bases outside the gene matches: 5. Germline-derived CDR1 and CDR2 are SGHAT and FQDESV (reference sequence). DNA of the CDR3: TGTGCCAGCAGCTTAGAAGGGGGCGCCGACACCGGGGAGCTGTTTTTT. Translating gives CASSLEGGADTGELFF. Variable domain in full (rest from reference TRBV11-1 and TRBJ2-2): EAEVAQSPRYKITEKSQAVAFWCDPISGHATLYWYRQILGQGPELLVQFQDESVVDDSQLPKDRFSAERLKGVDSTLKIQPAELGDSAMYLCASSLEGGADTGELFFGEGSRLTVL.

This clone came up a few times. V is TRBV18 and J is TRBJ2-1, with 9 positions matching TRBD2. This CDR3 region has 14 residues. Losses at the gene ends were 7 bases for V and 6 bases for J; bases not matched to a gene: 7. Germline V gives CDR1 KGHSH, CDR2 LQKENI. CDR3 nucleotides: TGTGCCAGCTGCGAACTAGCGGGTCGCAATGAGCAGTTCTTC. This encodes CASCELAGRNEQFF.

As concerns this clone: Other DNA sequences in this specimen translate into the identical CDR3. J is TRBJ2-7 and V is TRBV7-2; 7 nucleotides line up with TRBD1. Germline trimming cut 1 base from V and 2 bases from J; bases unmatched to any gene: 8. The CDR3 contains 16 residues. The germline gives CDR1 SGHTA, CDR2 FQGNSA. This CDR3 is CASSLGGTEGAYEQYF. The CDR3 nucleotides are TGTGCCAGCAGCTTAGGGGGGACAGAAGGGGCCTACGAGCAGTACTTC.

This clone was seen at least ten times. The chain recombines TRBV19 with TRBJ1-1, with D maybe TRBD1 (6 bases). CDR3 length equals 13 residues. Trimming removed 6 bases from V and 4 bases from J, with 12 bases in between. Germline values: CDR1 LNHDA, CDR2 SQIVND (reference sequence). CDR3 amino acids: CASSLARGTEAFF. The CDR3 nucleotides read TGTGCCAGTAGCCTAGCCAGGGGCACTGAAGCTTTCTTT.

V gene TRBV7-2 combines with J gene TRBJ2-2, with 12 nucleotides matching TRBD2. Looked up from germline, CDR1 is SGHTA and CDR2 is FQGNSA. V trimming: 1 base; J trimming: 8 bases; junction bases outside the gene matches: 11. This CDR3 has 18 amino acids. CDR3 region: CASSLGGASGRARGELFF. In DNA form, the CDR3 reads TGTGCCAGCAGCTTAGGCGGTGCTAGCGGGAGGGCCCGGGGGGAGCTGTTTTTT.

The J gene is TRBJ2-1, the V gene TRBV10-3; 7 positions match TRBD1. The CDR3 contains 16 residues. The trim removed 4 bases at V and 0 bases at J, leaving 6 bases unmatched. Germline V CDR1 and CDR2: ENHRY, SYGVKD. CDR3 nucleotide sequence: TGTGCCATCAGTGGAAGACAGGGCGGCTCCTACAATGAGCAGTTCTTC. Protein sequence: CAISGRQGGSYNEQFF.

In its sample, this clone was seen a few times. The chain employs TRBV7-3 and TRBJ2-1; D is ambiguous. Trimming removed 3 bases from V and 2 bases from J, with 5 bases in between. The CDR3 sequence is 13 residues long. Germline CDR1 is SGHTA and CDR2 is FQGTGA. The CDR3 here is CASSLSTYNEQFF. Here the CDR3 DNA reads TGTGCCAGCAGCTTGTCTACCTACAATGAGCAGTTCTTC. Full variable domain (missing parts from reference TRBV7-3 and TRBJ2-1): GAGVSQTPSNKVTEKGKYVELRCDPISGHTALYWYRQSLGQGPEFLIYFQGTGAADDSGLPNDRFFAVRPEGSVSTLKIQRTERGDSAVYLCASSLSTYNEQFFGPGTRLTVL.

This chain's CDR3 is CASSMGLAIDTQYF. As DNA, the CDR3 is TGTGCCAGCTCAATGGGACTAGCGATAGATACGCAGTATTTT. V and J are TRBV18 and TRBJ2-3; 10 positions match TRBD2. The CDR3 is made up of 14 amino acids. CDR1 and CDR2 (germline): KGHSH, LQKENI. V was clipped by 5 bases and J by 5 bases; unmatched bases: 4. Full variable domain (rest looked up from reference TRBV18 and TRBJ2-3): NAGVMQNPRHLVRRRGQEARLRCSPMKGHSHVYWYRQLPEEGLKFMVYLQKENIIDESGMPKERFSAEFPKEGPSILRIQQVVRGDSAAYFCASSMGLAIDTQYFGPGTRLTVL.

This clone showed up just a few times. The chain joins TRBV7-3 to TRBJ2-1, with D tentatively TRBD2 (5 bases). Trimming shortened V by 2 bases and J by 0 bases, and 11 bases separated the two germline ends. The germline CDR1 and CDR2 sequences are SGHTA and FQGTGA. The CDR3 extends over 16 amino acids. The CDR3 sequence is CASSLGSSSSYNEQFF. CDR3 bases: TGTGCCAGCAGCTTAGGGAGTTCGAGCTCCTACAATGAGCAGTTCTTC.

CDR3 in amino acids: CASSVFGRVNQPQHF. In DNA form, the CDR3 reads TGTGCCAGCAGCGTCTTCGGACGGGTCAATCAGCCCCAGCATTTT. V usage is TRBV7-8 and J usage is TRBJ1-5; D gene unclear. Trimming stripped 5 bases from V and 3 bases from J, with 14 bases between. The germline V gene has CDR1 SGHVS and CDR2 FQNEAQ. This CDR3 has 15 residues.

This chain's CDR3 is CASSKVPSGSSRNEQFF. CDR3 in DNA: TGTGCCAGCAGCAAAGTTCCTAGCGGATCTTCGAGGAATGAGCAGTTCTTC. J is TRBJ2-1 and V is TRBV21-1; TRBD2 reflects the table's D call only, with no check against the DNA. TRBV21-1 is described as a pseudogene. CDR3 size: 17 residues.

This chain connects TRBV7-2 to TRBJ2-7; D is uncertain. This CDR3 has 15 amino acids. Trimming cost V 0 bases and J 5 bases, with 14 bases left between them. CDR1 is SGHTA, CDR2 FQGNSA, per germline. CDR3 protein: CASSLARGQFNEQYF. CDR3 nucleotides: TGTGCCAGCAGCTTAGCGCGAGGTCAGTTTAACGAGCAGTACTTC.

This clone turned up a few times. V usage is TRBV30 and J usage is TRBJ1-1; D is ambiguous. V was shortened by 3 bases and J by 7 bases, with 12 bases between the two germline ends. Per germline, CDR1 GTSNPN and CDR2 SVGIG (reference sequence). CDR3 length: 12 amino acids. The CDR3 coding sequence is TGTGCCTGGAGGGGTTCTCGAAGTGAAGCTTTCTTT. This gives the protein CAWRGSRSEAFF. The variable domain in full, with the rest retrieved from reference TRBV30 and TRBJ1-1, is SQTIHQWPATLVQPVGSPLSLECTVEGTSNPNLYWYRQAAGRGLQLLFYSVGIGQISSEVPQNLSASRPQDRQFILSSKKLLLSDSGFYLCAWRGSRSEAFFGQGTRLTVV.

The chain couples TRBV7-6 to TRBJ2-1; 9 bases fit TRBD2. This CDR3 spans 16 amino acids. Germline assignment: CDR1 SGHVS and CDR2 FNYEAQ. Unmatched junction bases numbered 4, after V lost 4 bases and J lost 0 bases. CDR3 nucleotides: TGTGCCAGCAGCTCCTTTAGCGGGAGCTCCTACAATGAGCAGTTCTTC. It specifies CASSSFSGSSYNEQFF.

V usage is TRBV30 and J usage is TRBJ2-3; perhaps TRBD2 as D (6 bases). The CDR3 length is 13 residues. Germline values: CDR1 GTSNPN, CDR2 SVGIG (reference sequence). Trimming took 3 bases from V and 4 from J, leaving 11 bases between them. The CDR3 DNA is TGTGCCTGGAGCGTCCGGGAGTCAGATACGCAGTATTTT. Its translation: CAWSVRESDTQYF.

V and J are TRBV7-8 and TRBJ1-1; 7 bases fit TRBD1. Per germline, CDR1 SGHVS and CDR2 FQNEAQ. CDR3 size: 14 residues. The J segment lost 1 base and the V segment lost 2 bases, leaving 1 base of the junction unmatched. CDR3 region: CASSLRQGNTEAFF. CDR3 sequence (DNA): TGTGCCAGCAGCTTACGACAGGGGAACACTGAAGCTTTCTTT.

The V and J genes are TRBV5-4 and TRBJ2-2, with 7 bases aligning to TRBD2. Per germline, CDR1 SGHNT and CDR2 YYREEE (reference sequence). This CDR3 region has 16 residues. The J segment lost 4 bases and the V segment lost 0 bases, leaving 6 bases of the junction unmatched. For the CDR3, the DNA is TGTGCCAGCAGCTTGGCGAACGGGAGGAGCACCGGGGAGCTGTTTTTT. Translated, it gives CASSLANGRSTGELFF.

This clone was detected only a few times. The chain joins TRBV14 to TRBJ1-2, with D uncertain. Germline-derived CDR1 and CDR2 are SGHDN and FVKESK. The V end was cut by 0 bases, the J end by 13 bases, with 3 bases between. The CDR3 spans 9 residues. CDR3 nucleotides: TGTGCCAGCAGCCAAGAGGTCACCTTC. Translated, it gives CASSQEVTF.

The chain combines TRBV2 with TRBJ2-6; possible D gene TRBD2, 7 bases. Germline values: CDR1 SNHLY, CDR2 FYNNEI. Between the trimmed V and J ends, which lost 3 bases and 2 bases, there was a span of 8 bases. The CDR3 length is 15 residues. CDR3 amino acids: CASSDGGPGANVLTF. CDR3 in DNA: TGTGCCAGCAGTGACGGGGGGCCTGGGGCCAACGTCCTGACTTTC.